Listed here are 24 T cell receptor beta chains from one sample, sequenced in a study of cytomegalovirus exposure and HLA in healthy donors. The PCR used 60 Vbeta and 13 Jbeta primers. The assay was immunoSEQ multiplex PCR, and TCRdb's table has in-frame clones only and misses some. The sample has nearly 200,000 clones, about four fifths seen once; the top ten hold around 0.42%. The source material was PBMCs. Receptors were obtained from a male donor in good health and CMV-seropositive.

The chain links TRBV6-6 to TRBJ2-7; D not certain. Trimming took off 10 bases at V and 7 bases at J, with 23 bases between the two ends. This CDR3 comprises 14 residues. Germline assignment: CDR1 MNHNY and CDR2 SVGAGI (reference sequence). The CDR3 is CANSRGLVFREQYF. The CDR3, as DNA: TGTGCCAATTCTAGAGGCCTAGTTTTTCGGGAGCAGTACTTC.

The chain is built from TRBV13 and TRBJ2-7; 8 nucleotides match TRBD2. With 1 base clipped from V and 5 bases from J, the junction kept 13 bases outside the gene matches. This CDR3 contains 17 residues. The V gene's germline CDR1 is PRHDT and CDR2 FYEKMQ (reference sequence). CDR3 loop: CASSLAGTRGPADEQYF. CDR3 DNA sequence: TGTGCCAGCAGCTTAGCCGGGACTAGGGGCCCGGCAGACGAGCAGTACTTC.

The rearrangement uses TRBV4-2 and TRBJ2-1; 9 nucleotides align to TRBD2. Per the germline V gene, CDR1 is LGHNA and CDR2 is YNFKEQ. CDR3 length equals 16 residues. The J segment lost 7 bases and the V segment lost 0 bases, leaving 7 bases of the junction unmatched. This CDR3 reads CASSQDEAGGSNEQFF. In nucleotides, the CDR3 is TGTGCCAGCAGCCAAGACGAAGCGGGAGGTTCGAATGAGCAGTTCTTC.

In its sample, this clone was seen once. CDR3 sequence: CASSLGENGETQYF. The CDR3 nucleotides are TGTGCCAGCTCCCTTGGGGAGAATGGTGAGACCCAGTACTTC. The V call is TRBV19, the J call TRBJ2-5; D is possibly TRBD2 (5 bases). Trimming pared 9 bases from V and 5 bases from J, leaving 19 bases between. CDR1 is LNHDA, CDR2 SQIVND, per germline (reference sequence). This CDR3 region has 14 residues. The complete variable domain, with remaining parts taken from reference TRBV19 and TRBJ2-5, reads DGGITQSPKYLFRKEGQNVTLSCEQNLNHDAMYWYRQDPGQGLRLIYYSQIVNDFQKGDIAEGYSVSREKKESFPLTVTSAQKNPTAFYLCASSLGENGETQYFGPGTRLLVL.

CDR3 nucleotide sequence: TGTGCCAGCAGTTTTCAGTTTTTCAATCAGCCCCAGCATTTT. Translated, it gives CASSFQFFNQPQHF. The chain uses TRBV28 and TRBJ1-5, with unresolved D. Germline assignment: CDR1 MDHEN and CDR2 SYDVKM. Trimming removed 3 bases at V and 3 bases at J, with 9 bases between. This CDR3 has 14 residues. The full variable domain, rest sourced from reference TRBV28 and TRBJ1-5, is DVKVTQSSRYLVKRTGEKVFLECVQDMDHENMFWYRQDPGLGLRLIYFSYDVKMKEKGDIPEGYSVSREKKERFSLILESASTNQTSMYLCASSFQFFNQPQHFGDGTRLSIL.

The chain joins TRBV7-3 to TRBJ2-3; 7 bases agree with TRBD2. Germline V lookup: CDR1 SGHTA, CDR2 FQGTGA. The CDR3 spans 17 residues. Trimming at V came to 1 base and at J to 0 bases, leaving 7 bases not matched to a gene. The CDR3 coding sequence is TGTGCCAGCAGCTTAAGGACTAGTCTTGCTAGCACAGATACGCAGTATTTT. Its translation is CASSLRTSLASTDTQYF. The complete variable domain, with remaining parts taken from reference TRBV7-3 and TRBJ2-3, reads GAGVSQTPSNKVTEKGKYVELRCDPISGHTALYWYRQSLGQGPEFLIYFQGTGAADDSGLPNDRFFAVRPEGSVSTLKIQRTERGDSAVYLCASSLRTSLASTDTQYFGPGTRLTVL.

The rearrangement uses TRBV10-3 and TRBJ2-4; maybe TRBD2 (6 bases). CDR3 length equals 14 residues. V lost 4 bases and J 9 bases, leaving 16 bases between the germline ends. The germline V gene has CDR1 ENHRY and CDR2 SYGVKD. This chain's CDR3 is CAISGGGTRGIQYF. In DNA form, the CDR3 reads TGTGCCATCAGTGGTGGAGGGACCCGGGGCATTCAGTACTTC.

The chain is built from TRBV30 and TRBJ1-5; possibly TRBD1 for D (6 bases). This CDR3 region has 14 residues. Trimming pared 2 bases from V and 7 bases from J, leaving 15 bases between. Germline CDR1 is GTSNPN and CDR2 is SVGIG (reference sequence). CDR3 sequence: CAWSRGGSGQPQHF. The CDR3 coding sequence is TGTGCCTGGAGTAGGGGGGGGTCGGGGCAGCCCCAGCATTTT.

The rearrangement uses TRBV6-5 and TRBJ2-7, with D possibly TRBD2 on 6 matching bases. Germline CDR1 MNHEY, CDR2 SVGAGI. Trimming took off 2 bases at V and 4 bases at J, with 12 bases between the two ends. The CDR3 is made up of 14 amino acids. For the CDR3, the DNA is TGTGCCAGCAGTTACGTATCAGGGACTTACGAGCAGTACTTC. Its protein product is CASSYVSGTYEQYF.

This clone was observed a few times. This chain connects TRBV5-6 to TRBJ1-4; 9 nucleotides match TRBD1. V lost 4 bases, J lost 3 bases, and 1 base stayed unmatched. CDR1 and CDR2 from the germline V gene are SGHDT and YYEEEE. CDR3 length: 14 amino acids. The CDR3 DNA follows: TGTGCCAGCAGCCGGACAGGGGCTAATGAAAAACTGTTTTTT. Amino acid sequence: CASSRTGANEKLFF.

The J gene is TRBJ1-1, the V gene TRBV5-6, with TRBD1 matching 7 bases. This CDR3 spans 14 amino acids. Germline V gene data show CDR1 as SGHDT and CDR2 as YYEEEE. V lost 4 bases and J lost 3; bases outside the gene matches: 6. Written as DNA, the CDR3 is TGTGCCAGCAGCGCCCAAGGGGGCCACACTGAAGCTTTCTTT. It encodes CASSAQGGHTEAFF.

This clone is a singleton in its sample. The chain is built from TRBV29-1 and TRBJ1-3; 10 bases fit TRBD1. The CDR3 sequence is 15 residues long. The germline V gene has CDR1 SQVTM and CDR2 ANQGSEA. Unmatched junction bases numbered 11, after V lost 6 bases and J lost 6 bases. In DNA, the CDR3 is TGCAGCGTGGCTGGAGACAGGGGGCGCGTAAACACCATATATTTT. The encoded protein is CSVAGDRGRVNTIYF.

V is TRBV7-2 and J is TRBJ2-1; 9 bases align to TRBD1. The CDR3 runs 15 residues. CDR1 is SGHTA, CDR2 FQGNSA, per germline. Losses at the gene ends were 5 bases for V and 4 bases for J; bases not matched to a gene: 6. The CDR3 coding sequence is TGTGCCAGCAGCGCACCGGGACAGGGTTACAATGAGCAGTTCTTC. It encodes CASSAPGQGYNEQFF.

The J gene is TRBJ1-2, the V gene TRBV7-3, with a possible D match to TRBD1 (5 bases). The V end was cut by 3 bases, the J end by 2 bases, with 16 bases between. The CDR3 is made up of 16 amino acids. The germline CDR1 and CDR2 sequences are SGHTA and FQGTGA. The CDR3 DNA reads TGTGCCAGCAGCTTGGGGGGGAGGGGAGGAAACTATGGCTACACCTTC. Translated: CASSLGGRGGNYGYTF.

This chain joins TRBV5-5 and TRBJ1-4; TRBD1 matches 12 bases. CDR3 size: 15 residues. With V trimmed by 5 bases and J by 10 bases, 9 bases remained unmatched. Germline CDR1 and CDR2: SGHKS and YYEKEE (reference sequence). CDR3: CASRLPGTGGRKLFF. The CDR3, as DNA: TGTGCCAGCAGACTCCCCGGGACAGGGGGCAGAAAACTGTTTTTT. The variable domain in full, with the rest retrieved from reference TRBV5-5 and TRBJ1-4, is DAGVTQSPTHLIKTRGQQVTLRCSPISGHKSVSWYQQVLGQGPQFIFQYYEKEERGRGNFPDRFSARQFPNYSSELNVNALLLGDSALYLCASRLPGTGGRKLFFGSGTQLSVL.

This chain links TRBV2 with TRBJ2-3, with 7 positions matching TRBD1. The germline V gene encodes CDR1 SNHLY and CDR2 FYNNEI. This CDR3 has 14 residues. The V gene end was trimmed by 3 bases and the J gene end by 3 bases; junction bases not matched to a gene: 3. The DNA of the CDR3 is TGTGCCAGCAGTGATTTCAGGGGGACAGATACGCAGTATTTT. It translates to CASSDFRGTDTQYF.

On this clone: Other DNA sequences within the sample encode an identical CDR3. The chain combines TRBV19 with TRBJ1-1; TRBD1 agrees at 9 bases. The germline V gene has CDR1 LNHDA and CDR2 SQIVND (reference sequence). This CDR3 region has 13 residues. With 6 bases clipped from V and 1 base from J, the junction kept 0 bases outside the gene matches. In DNA, the CDR3 is TGTGCCAGTAGGGGACAGGGGAACACTGAAGCTTTCTTT. It is translated as CASRGQGNTEAFF.

This clone was observed a single time. This chain links TRBV18 with TRBJ2-3, with 10 bases aligning to TRBD2. V shed 0 bases and J 3 bases; nucleotides not matched to a gene: 9. The V gene's germline CDR1 is KGHSH and CDR2 LQKENI. The CDR3 is made up of 18 amino acids. The CDR3 sequence is CASSPPGLAGAWTDTQYF. For the CDR3, the DNA is TGTGCCAGCTCACCACCGGGGCTAGCGGGAGCCTGGACAGATACGCAGTATTTT.

The chain carries TRBV27 and TRBJ1-1; D ambiguous. This CDR3 comprises 14 residues. Per the germline V gene, CDR1 is MNHEY and CDR2 is SMNVEV (reference sequence). V shed 3 bases and J shed 6 bases, with 14 bases lying between them. CDR3 region: CASSFRRPEAEAFF. CDR3 nucleotide sequence: TGTGCCAGCAGTTTCCGCCGTCCGGAGGCTGAAGCTTTCTTT.

The chain recombines TRBV15 with TRBJ2-5; TRBD2 is a possible D gene (5 bases). Trimming removed 3 bases from V and 0 bases from J, with 5 bases in between. Germline V gives CDR1 LNHNV, CDR2 YYDKDF (reference sequence). The CDR3 contains 13 residues. For the CDR3, the DNA is TGTGCCACCAGCAGGACTAACCAAGAGACCCAGTACTTC. It translates to CATSRTNQETQYF.

As to this clone: Other DNA sequences in this sample translate to the same CDR3. The chain combines TRBV6-5 with TRBJ1-2; D possibly corresponds to TRBD1 (6 bases). V lost 7 bases, J lost 12 bases, and 21 bases lay in between. Germline-derived CDR1 and CDR2 are MNHEY and SVGAGI. The CDR3 runs 13 residues. In nucleotides, the CDR3 is TGTGCCAGCAAGGGACCAGGGACAACCAAGGACACCTTC. Translation: CASKGPGTTKDTF.

The chain couples TRBV4-3 to TRBJ1-2; D gene uncertain. Germline loops: CDR1 LGHNA, CDR2 YSLEER. Deletions cut 1 base from V and 6 bases from J, with 6 bases between. CDR3 length equals 12 residues. The CDR3, as DNA: TGCGCCAGCAGCCAAGGCCAGGATGGCTACACCTTC. Its translation: CASSQGQDGYTF.

This clone was observed a handful of times. The chain links TRBV5-1 to TRBJ2-2, with D possibly TRBD2 on 6 matching bases. Trimming took off 3 bases at V and 0 bases at J, with 9 bases between the two ends. The CDR3 runs 15 residues. CDR1 SGHRS and CDR2 YFSETQ come from the germline V gene. CDR3 residues: CASSWAGPNTGELFF. The CDR3 coding sequence is TGCGCCAGCAGCTGGGCGGGACCGAACACCGGGGAGCTGTTTTTT.

This clone was seen more than once but under ten times. V is TRBV5-1 and J is TRBJ2-7, with 12 bases fitting TRBD2. Germline values: CDR1 SGHRS, CDR2 YFSETQ. V lost 2 bases and J lost 0; bases outside the gene matches: 6. CDR3 size: 17 residues. CDR3 protein: CASSFRTSGGNSYEQYF. Written as DNA, the CDR3 is TGCGCCAGCAGCTTCCGAACTAGCGGGGGGAACTCCTACGAGCAGTACTTC.